Here is one TCR beta chain with its context. Distinct nucleotide sequences in the sample also encode this CDR3. The data are from a study of shared clonotypes between healthy human individuals. This table comes from immunoSEQ multiplex PCR, and its TCRdb copy is limited to in-frame clones, with some not included. The sample lists under 2.5 million clones, 80% to 95% occurring once. The CDR3 is 18 amino acids. With 3 bases clipped from V and 1 base from J, the junction kept 6 bases outside the gene matches. CDR1 is SGHNT, CDR2 YYREEE, per germline (reference sequence). Sample: naive CD4+ T cells from PBMCs. Subset defined: CD45RA+ positively selected. The TCR was taken from a man aged 18 to 30 in good health. Some clones in this sample may be carry-over from other donors' samples. The chain joins TRBV5-4 to TRBJ2-2; 13 positions agree with TRBD2. The CDR3 nucleotides read TGTGCCAGCAGCTCAGGACTAGCGGGAGTAGGGAACACCGGGGAGCTGTTTTTT. Amino acid sequence: CASSSGLAGVGNTGELFF.